The rows below give T cell receptor beta chains drawn from one sample of a study of tumour-infiltrating T cells in Burkitt lymphoma. This table comes from immunoSEQ multiplex PCR, and its TCRdb copy is limited to in-frame clones, with some not included. The sample has approximately 15,000 clones, roughly 80% seen once; the top ten hold over 2%. The sequencing input was tumor tissue. Receptors were obtained from a human donor with diffuse large B-cell lymphoma. The CDR3 runs from the conserved cysteine through the conserved F or W. A D gene is named only where the DNA matches it firmly. Only some rows state a clone size, as once, few, many or a class for expanded clones.

abundance,d_gene,j_gene,v_gene,CDR3nt,CDR3aa
-,-,TRBJ2-3,TRBV29-1,TGCAGCGTTGGGCAGGGGGGTTGGACAGATACGCAGTATTTT,CSVGQGGWTDTQYF
-,-,TRBJ2-4,TRBV29-1,TGCAGCGTTCAGGGGTGGGGAGCCAAAAACATTCAGTACTTC,CSVQGWGAKNIQYF
few,-,TRBJ1-1,TRBV18,TGTGCCAGCTCACCAATCCCAGACTTGGCTTTCTTT,CASSPIPDLAFF
-,-,TRBJ2-7,TRBV23-1,TGCGCCAGCAGTCAATCCTACAGGGATATTAGGGCCTACGAGCAGTACTTC,CASSQSYRDIRAYEQYF
-,-,TRBJ2-7,TRBV10-3,TGTGCCATCACCAGTTCGGACTGGGGCTACGAGCAGTACTTC,CAITSSDWGYEQYF
-,-,TRBJ1-2,TRBV29-1,TGCAGCGCCCTTCTTTCCTCCTATGGCTACACCTTC,CSALLSSYGYTF
-,-,TRBJ2-3,TRBV30,TGTGCCCGCTTAGGGCTCACAGATACGCAGTATTTT,CARLGLTDTQYF
-,-,TRBJ1-2,TRBV5-6,TGTGCCAGCAGCATCCCCGGGGTAGTCTATGGCTACACCTTC,CASSIPGVVYGYTF
-,-,TRBJ2-7,TRBV9,TGTGCCAGCAGCGTAAACATAGGAGGGAACGAGCAGTACTTC,CASSVNIGGNEQYF
few,TRBD1,TRBJ2-5,TRBV6-5,TGTGCCAGCAGCCTTGGGACAGGACAAGAGACCCAGTACTTC,CASSLGTGQETQYF
-,TRBD1,TRBJ2-3,TRBV9,TGTGCCAGCAGCGTGACAGGGTGGGCAGATACGCAGTATTTT,CASSVTGWADTQYF
-,-,TRBJ1-2,TRBV7-2,TGTGCCAGCAGCTCAGACATACAGTCATACTATGGCTACACCTTC,CASSSDIQSYYGYTF